Reported below is one TCR beta chain. This sample is part of a study of blood T cell repertoires in COVID-19. About the research overall: T cells, B-cell-depleted T cells, or PBMCs supplied cDNA or gDNA.

Here immunoSEQ multiplex PCR was the method, and the copy in TCRdb shows in-frame clones only, minus some. Counted here are fewer than 250,000 clones, about 91% occurring once; the ten biggest clones make up approximately 14%. V lost 4 bases and J lost 4; bases outside the gene matches: 9. CDR1 is LNHDA and CDR2 is SQIVND in the germline V gene (reference sequence). The CDR3 covers 15 residues. The sequence was obtained from a woman aged 45 to 65 with acute COVID-19. Sequencing used PBMCs or T cells enriched from blood (not recorded which). The rearrangement uses TRBV19 and TRBJ2-7; the match to TRBD1 covers 8 bases. DNA for the CDR3: TGTGCCAGTAGTAGCCCCGGACAGGGAAAATACGAGCAGTACTTC. Protein: CASSSPGQGKYEQYF.